The entry below gives a single T cell receptor (beta chain) sequence along with its context. This table comes from immunoSEQ multiplex PCR, and its TCRdb copy is limited to in-frame clones, with some not included. The sample carries 240,000 or so clones, about 83% recorded once. The germline V gene has CDR1 LNHDA and CDR2 SQIVND (reference sequence). The length of the CDR3 is 14 residues. V dropped 5 bases and J dropped 2; count of bases not matched to a gene: 5. This record belongs to a study of blood T cell repertoires in COVID-19. Study context: T cells, B-cell-depleted T cells, or PBMCs supplied cDNA or gDNA.

Across under 25 US areas, participants ranged in age from about 18 to 90 years. Each participant's cohort was designated according to participant-reported clinical history. This TCR derives from a woman between 50 and 59 years old who had recovered from COVID-19. Sequencing was done on a sample of PBMCs or T cells enriched from blood (not recorded which). The chain carries TRBV19 and TRBJ2-7; TRBD2 aligns across 8 bases. The CDR3: CASSFSGIPYEQYF. The CDR3 DNA follows: TGTGCCAGTAGTTTTAGCGGGATACCCTACGAGCAGTACTTC.